This TCR beta chain originates from a study of T cell responses to AZD1222 COVID-19 vaccine. Study-wide background: Timing groups of about 4 and about 12 weeks for second doses were pooled.

Profiling relied on immunoSEQ multiplex PCR, and the TCRdb table lists in-frame clones only, not all of them. The table has roughly 150,000 clones, 75% to 95% seen once; the top ten hold approximately 2%. Details on this clone: Its antigen is still unknown.

Regarding the study as a whole: Clonal diversity may have been underestimated, and the donors were mostly white British, with more females than males. When two AZD1222 doses had been given, Spike-specific TCR breadth and depth rose.

Trimming took 1 base from V and 0 from J; bases not matched to a gene: 9. The CDR3 has 18 amino acids. The germline V gene encodes CDR1 SNHLY and CDR2 FYNNEI. This specimen was peripheral blood, taken on day 0 of AZD1222 vaccination. The clonotype originates from an adult in good health. This rearrangement joins TRBV2 to TRBJ1-2; 9 nucleotides agree with TRBD1. The CDR3 is CASSEGPHRGRANYGYTF. CDR3 bases: TGTGCCAGCAGTGAAGGACCTCACAGGGGGCGAGCTAACTATGGCTACACCTTC.